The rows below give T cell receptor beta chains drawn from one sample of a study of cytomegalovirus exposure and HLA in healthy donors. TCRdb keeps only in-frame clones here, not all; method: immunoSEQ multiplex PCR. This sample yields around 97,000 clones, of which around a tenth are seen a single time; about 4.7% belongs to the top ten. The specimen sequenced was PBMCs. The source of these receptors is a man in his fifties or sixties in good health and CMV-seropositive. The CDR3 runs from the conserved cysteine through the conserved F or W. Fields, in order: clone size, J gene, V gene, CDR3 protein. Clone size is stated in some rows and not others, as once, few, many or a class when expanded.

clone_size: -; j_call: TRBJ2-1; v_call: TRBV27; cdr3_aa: CASSLNRAGNEQFF
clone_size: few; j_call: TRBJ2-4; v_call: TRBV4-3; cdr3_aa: CASSQEVAGTTGLAKNIQYF
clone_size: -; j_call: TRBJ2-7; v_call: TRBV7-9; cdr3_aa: CASSSPGTGSYEQYF
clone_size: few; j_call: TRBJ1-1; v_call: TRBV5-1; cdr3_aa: CASSVQGARGNTEAFF
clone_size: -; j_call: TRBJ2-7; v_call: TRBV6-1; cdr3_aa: CASSEVGRGVYEQYF
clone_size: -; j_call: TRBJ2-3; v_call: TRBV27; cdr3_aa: CASSFRNGDTQYF
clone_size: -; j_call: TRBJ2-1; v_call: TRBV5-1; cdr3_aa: CASSLEGGPIDEQFF
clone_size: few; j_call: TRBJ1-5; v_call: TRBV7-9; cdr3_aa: CASSLTGEPQHF
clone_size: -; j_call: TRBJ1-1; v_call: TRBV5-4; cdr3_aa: CASRTGMNTEAFF
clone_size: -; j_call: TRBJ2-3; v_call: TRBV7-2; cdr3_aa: CASSSHLVDVAGSTDTQYF
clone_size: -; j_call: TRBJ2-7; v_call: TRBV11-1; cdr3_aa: CASSSGLALYEQYF
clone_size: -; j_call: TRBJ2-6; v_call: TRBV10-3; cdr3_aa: CAISQGGGANVLTF
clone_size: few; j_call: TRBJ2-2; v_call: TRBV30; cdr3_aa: CAWRGLAGNTGELFF
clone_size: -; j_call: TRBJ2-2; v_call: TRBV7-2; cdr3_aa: CASSSQGHTGELFF
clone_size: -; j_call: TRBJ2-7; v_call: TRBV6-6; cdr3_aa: CASSSPRDRGHEQYF
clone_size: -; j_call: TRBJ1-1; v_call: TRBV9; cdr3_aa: CASSVDQGANTEAFF
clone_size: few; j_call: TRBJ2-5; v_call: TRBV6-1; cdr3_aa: CASSERRGQETQYF
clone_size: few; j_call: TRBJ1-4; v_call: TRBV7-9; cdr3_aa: CASSLKVERGGNEKLFF
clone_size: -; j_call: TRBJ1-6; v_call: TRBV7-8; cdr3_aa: CASSLGQGEGYNSPLHF
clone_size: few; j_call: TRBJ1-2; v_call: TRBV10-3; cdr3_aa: CAINRGNYGYTF
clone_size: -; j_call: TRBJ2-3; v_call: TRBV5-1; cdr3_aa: CASSLESGGWTDTQYF
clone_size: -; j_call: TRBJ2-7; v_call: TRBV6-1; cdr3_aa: CASSDGGTYEQYF
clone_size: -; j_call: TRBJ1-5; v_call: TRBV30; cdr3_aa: CAWSVGGPNQPQHF